This T cell receptor (beta chain) was captured by sequencing in a study of control samples from healthy donors and cancer patients. The CDR3 length is 14 residues. Trimming took 10 bases from V and 4 from J, leaving 16 bases between them. Germline V CDR1 and CDR2: LNHDA, SQIVND (reference sequence). The assay was immunoSEQ multiplex PCR, and TCRdb's table has in-frame clones only and misses some. The data show 120,000 or so clones, roughly 91% seen once. The V gene is TRBV19, the J gene TRBJ2-2, with D hard to call. The receptor was isolated from a man aged 40-49 years in good health. The sequencing input was blood. The CDR3 coding sequence is TGTGCCACCTCATTTAATCCAGTCACCGGGGAGCTGTTTTTT. Amino acids: CATSFNPVTGELFF.